This T cell receptor beta chain was sequenced during a study of monozygotic twins with inflammatory bowel disease. General study results and limits: Twins classed as concordant or discordant showed no difference in repertoire similarity, possibly from limited power.

Remarks on this clonotype: Its antigen is unidentified.

The CDR3 length is 16 residues. Per germline, CDR1 LGHNA and CDR2 YSLEER. TCRdb processed the 5' RACE reads again and assigns one entry to each CDR3 protein, with no DNA. This sample's table reports some 170,000 distinct CDR3 sequences. The chain recombines TRBV4-3 with TRBJ2-2; TCRdb selects TRBD1, and the lack of DNA leaves this call unchecked. The sequence came from a human donor with ulcerative colitis or Crohn's disease, or a healthy co-twin of an affected twin (not recorded which). Sequencing input: blood. CDR3: CASSHPQGAVTGELFF.